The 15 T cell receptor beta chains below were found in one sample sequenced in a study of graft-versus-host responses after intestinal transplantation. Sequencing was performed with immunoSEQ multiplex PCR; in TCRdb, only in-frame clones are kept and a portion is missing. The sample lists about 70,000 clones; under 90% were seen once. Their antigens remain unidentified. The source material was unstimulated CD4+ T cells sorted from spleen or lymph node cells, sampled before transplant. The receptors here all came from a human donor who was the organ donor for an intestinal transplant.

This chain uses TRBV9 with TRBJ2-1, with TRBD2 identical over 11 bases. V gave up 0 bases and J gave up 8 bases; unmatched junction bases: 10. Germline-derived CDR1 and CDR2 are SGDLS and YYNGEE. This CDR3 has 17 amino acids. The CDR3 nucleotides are TGTGCCAGCAGCGTAGACGCTAGCGGGGGGCTGTGGGATGAGCAGTTCTTC. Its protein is CASSVDASGGLWDEQFF.

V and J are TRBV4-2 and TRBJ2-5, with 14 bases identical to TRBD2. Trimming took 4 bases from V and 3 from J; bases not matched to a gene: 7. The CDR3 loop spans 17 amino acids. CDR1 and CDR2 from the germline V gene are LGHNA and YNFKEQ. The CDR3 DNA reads TGTGCCAGCAGCCTTCAGGCGACTAGCGGGGGGGAAGAGACCCAGTACTTC. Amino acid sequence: CASSLQATSGGEETQYF.

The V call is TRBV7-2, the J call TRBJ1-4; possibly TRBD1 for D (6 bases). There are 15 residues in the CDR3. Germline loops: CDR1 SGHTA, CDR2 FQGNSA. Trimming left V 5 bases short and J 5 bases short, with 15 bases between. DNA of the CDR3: TGTGCCAGCAGCGCACAGGGTTACCCAAATGAAAAACTGTTTTTT. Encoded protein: CASSAQGYPNEKLFF.

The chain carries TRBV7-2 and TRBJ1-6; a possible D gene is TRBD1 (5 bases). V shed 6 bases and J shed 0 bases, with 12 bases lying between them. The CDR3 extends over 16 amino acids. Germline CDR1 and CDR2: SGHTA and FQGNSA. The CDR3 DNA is TGTGCCAGCAGTCCTGACAGTTCCTCCTATAATTCACCCCTCCACTTT. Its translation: CASSPDSSSYNSPLHF.

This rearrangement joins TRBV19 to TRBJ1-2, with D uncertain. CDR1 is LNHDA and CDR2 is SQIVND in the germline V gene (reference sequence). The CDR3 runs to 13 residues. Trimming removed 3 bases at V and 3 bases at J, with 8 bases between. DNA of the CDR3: TGTGCCAGTAGTATTACGTCGGACTATGGCTACACCTTC. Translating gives CASSITSDYGYTF.

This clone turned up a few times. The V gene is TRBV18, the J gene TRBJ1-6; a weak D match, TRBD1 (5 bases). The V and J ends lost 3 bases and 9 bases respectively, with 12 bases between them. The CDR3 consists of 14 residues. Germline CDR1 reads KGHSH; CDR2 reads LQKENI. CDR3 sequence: CASSPQDTSSPLHF. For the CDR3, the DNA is TGTGCCAGCTCACCTCAGGACACCTCTTCACCCCTCCACTTT.

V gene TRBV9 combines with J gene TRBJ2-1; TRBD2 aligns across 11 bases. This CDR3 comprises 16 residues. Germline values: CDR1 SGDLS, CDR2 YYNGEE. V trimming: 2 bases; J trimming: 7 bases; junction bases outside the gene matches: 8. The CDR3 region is CASSVSGGALQNEQFF. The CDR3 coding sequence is TGTGCCAGCAGCGTTAGCGGGGGGGCCCTTCAGAATGAGCAGTTCTTC.

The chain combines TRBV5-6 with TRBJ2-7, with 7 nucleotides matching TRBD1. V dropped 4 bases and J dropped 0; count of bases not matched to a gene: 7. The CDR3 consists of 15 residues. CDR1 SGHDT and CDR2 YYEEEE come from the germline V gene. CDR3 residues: CASSPGQVSSYEQYV. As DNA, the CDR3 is TGTGCCAGCAGCCCCGGACAGGTTAGCTCCTACGAGCAGTACGTC.

The CDR3 DNA reads TGTGCCAGCAGCTTCCTTGTAAAGGGGAGCACAGATACGCAGTATTTT. As protein: CASSFLVKGSTDTQYF. The chain employs TRBV5-6 and TRBJ2-3, with D possibly being TRBD1 (5 bases). CDR1 and CDR2 from the germline V gene are SGHDT and YYEEEE. Deletions cut 2 bases from V and 0 bases from J, with 13 bases between. The CDR3 is 16 residues long.

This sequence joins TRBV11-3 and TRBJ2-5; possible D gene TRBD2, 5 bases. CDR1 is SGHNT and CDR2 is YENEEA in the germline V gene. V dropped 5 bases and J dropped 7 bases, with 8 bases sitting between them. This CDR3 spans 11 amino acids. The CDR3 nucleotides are TGTGCCAGCAGCCACGGAGGGACCCAGTACTTC. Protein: CASSHGGTQYF.

This CDR3 reads CASSYSVNSPLHF. In DNA form, the CDR3 reads TGTGCCAGCAGCTACTCCGTTAATTCACCCCTCCACTTT. The chain combines TRBV5-6 with TRBJ1-6; no definite D call. The germline V gene encodes CDR1 SGHDT and CDR2 YYEEEE. This CDR3 is 13 amino acids long. Trimming left V 3 bases short and J 6 bases short, with 7 bases between.

Here the CDR3 reads CASSWQGFSGANVLTF. The CDR3, as DNA: TGCGCCAGCAGCTGGCAGGGGTTCTCTGGGGCCAACGTCCTGACTTTC. This rearrangement joins TRBV5-1 to TRBJ2-6; D may be TRBD1 (6 bases). The V and J ends lost 3 bases and 0 bases respectively, with 10 bases between them. This CDR3 is built from 16 residues. CDR1 and CDR2 from the germline V gene are SGHRS and YFSETQ.

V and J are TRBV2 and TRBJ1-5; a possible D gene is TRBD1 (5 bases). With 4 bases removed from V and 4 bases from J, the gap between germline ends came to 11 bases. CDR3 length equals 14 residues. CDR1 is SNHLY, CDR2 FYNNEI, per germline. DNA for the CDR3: TGTGCCAGCAGTGTGGGGGGTCCTAATCAGCCCCAGCATTTT. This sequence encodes CASSVGGPNQPQHF.

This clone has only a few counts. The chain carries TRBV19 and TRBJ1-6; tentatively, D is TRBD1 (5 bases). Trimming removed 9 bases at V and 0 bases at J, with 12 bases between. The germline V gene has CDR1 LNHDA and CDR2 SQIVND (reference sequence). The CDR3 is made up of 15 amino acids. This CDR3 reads CASTGLSSYNSPLHF. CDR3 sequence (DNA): TGTGCCAGCACGGGACTATCCTCCTATAATTCACCCCTCCACTTT.

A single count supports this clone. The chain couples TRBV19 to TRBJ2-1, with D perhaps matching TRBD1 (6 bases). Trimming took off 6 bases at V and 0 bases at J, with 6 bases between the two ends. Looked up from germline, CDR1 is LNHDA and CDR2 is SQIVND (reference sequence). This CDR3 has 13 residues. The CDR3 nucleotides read TGTGCCAGTAGACAGGGCTCCTACAATGAGCAGTTCTTC. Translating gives CASRQGSYNEQFF. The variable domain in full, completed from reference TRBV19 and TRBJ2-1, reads DGGITQSPKYLFRKEGQNVTLSCEQNLNHDAMYWYRQDPGQGLRLIYYSQIVNDFQKGDIAEGYSVSREKKESFPLTVTSAQKNPTAFYLCASRQGSYNEQFFGPGTRLTVL.